These T cell receptor beta chains were read from a single sample in a study of cytomegalovirus exposure and HLA in healthy donors. The table came from immunoSEQ multiplex PCR; TCRdb's copy has only in-frame clones and leaves some out. The table records under 150,000 clones, around 75% of them present only once. Material: PBMCs. The source is a young man in good health and CMV-seronegative. CDR3s leave out the opening cysteine and the closing phenylalanine or tryptophan.

TRBJ1-1,TRBV30,AWEQGGNTEAF
TRBJ2-7,TRBV7-9,ASSLLGASGSNEQY
TRBJ2-7,TRBV10-1,ASSVSLAGTYEQY
TRBJ2-7,TRBV29-1,SVGLAGYMEQY
TRBJ2-7,TRBV5-4,ASSSGPYEQY
TRBJ2-7,TRBV6-1,ASKPGQTSSYEQY
TRBJ1-2,TRBV6-5,ASSYGDRDPYGYT
TRBJ1-6,TRBV30,AWSVLDGNSPLH
TRBJ2-7,TRBV7-6,ASSYLAGGPPY
TRBJ2-3,TRBV27,ASRWGQGADTQY
TRBJ2-7,TRBV9,ASSLAGLAYEQY
TRBJ1-1,TRBV7-3,ASSLTHGGALAEAF
TRBJ2-7,TRBV4-3,ASSQEGGTGGYEQY
TRBJ2-6,TRBV7-2,ASSPQPPAGANVLT
TRBJ2-3,TRBV27,ASSPSSGGTDTQY
TRBJ2-4,TRBV11-2,ASRKPGQGPKNIQY
TRBJ2-1,TRBV27,ASKASGLNEQF
TRBJ2-7,TRBV4-3,ASSQEALAYEQY
TRBJ1-1,TRBV28,ASRGAWGVTEAF
TRBJ2-3,TRBV7-9,ASSFGTSGDTQY
TRBJ2-3,TRBV29-1,SVGLAPSTDTQY
TRBJ2-7,TRBV12-2,ASRLLCQGFSSYEQY
TRBJ2-7,TRBV4-1,ASSQGATGTGGGGSYEQY
TRBJ2-7,TRBV7-8,ASTPRRLATGEQY
TRBJ1-4,TRBV6-1,ASRKTGGSEKLF
TRBJ2-7,TRBV7-9,ASSSGRGSGEQY
TRBJ2-3,TRBV14,ASSQRTRASTDTQY
TRBJ2-3,TRBV7-9,ASSHLIVDTQY
TRBJ2-3,TRBV5-1,ASSPGQRGDTQY
TRBJ1-1,TRBV21-1,ASSKGGTRKAF
TRBJ2-7,TRBV9,ASSARGEDPSYEQY
TRBJ2-3,TRBV6-1,ASSEYGGGGTDTQY
TRBJ2-7,TRBV7-9,ASSNQAGYEQY
TRBJ2-7,TRBV7-3,ASSFRDRRNEQY
TRBJ1-2,TRBV2,ASSDFHTGSYGYT
TRBJ2-2,TRBV5-4,ASSLGLNDGELF
TRBJ2-7,TRBV4-1,ASSQSETSGYYEQY
TRBJ2-3,TRBV5-1,ASTWTGSTDTQY
TRBJ1-4,TRBV27,ASSLDREREKLF
TRBJ1-5,TRBV6-1,ASSSRGNQPQH
TRBJ1-2,TRBV19,ASSNQGILYGYT
TRBJ2-6,TRBV7-2,ASSLAGRAGANVLT
TRBJ1-2,TRBV27,ASSLGGPSGYT
TRBJ1-1,TRBV10-3,AISESGLAGEAF
TRBJ2-5,TRBV15,ATSRDFGPQETQY
TRBJ2-3,TRBV6-5,ASSLLAGSTDTQY
TRBJ2-1,TRBV11-3,ASSSGSSYNEQF
TRBJ2-2,TRBV4-3,ASGASSAYTGELF
TRBJ1-2,TRBV6-5,ASSPSGYTAYGYT
TRBJ2-3,TRBV4-3,ASSQELGLGSGSLFGTQY